The next 23 T cell receptor beta chains were all read from a single sample in a study of CD4+ T cells in melanoma. The method was immunoSEQ multiplex PCR; TCRdb's version includes in-frame clones alone and lacks a portion of them. The sample lists 140,000 or so clones; about 90% were seen once. These receptors were taken from a human donor with melanoma.

This clone was observed a handful of times. The chain couples TRBV19 to TRBJ2-7, with 7 positions matching TRBD1. This CDR3 comprises 14 residues. V shed 6 bases, J shed 0 bases, and the junction held 5 bases outside the gene matches. Germline loops: CDR1 LNHDA, CDR2 SQIVND (reference sequence). CDR3 DNA sequence: TGTGCCAGTAGGCGTCGACAGGGCTCCTACGAGCAGTACTTC. Residues: CASRRRQGSYEQYF.

The J gene is TRBJ2-7, the V gene TRBV6-5; 8 positions match TRBD2. The CDR3 loop spans 16 amino acids. V lost 2 bases to trimming and J lost 2 bases; unmatched junction nucleotides: 8. Germline V CDR1 and CDR2: MNHEY, SVGAGI. In DNA form, the CDR3 reads TGTGCCAGCAGTTACACCCCCGGGGGGGCCGCCTACGAGCAGTACTTC. As protein: CASSYTPGGAAYEQYF.

The chain uses TRBV18 and TRBJ2-7; TRBD1 matches at 9 bases. Germline V gene sequence: CDR1 KGHSH, CDR2 LQKENI. The CDR3 sequence is 15 residues long. The V gene end was trimmed by 3 bases and the J gene end by 4 bases; junction bases not matched to a gene: 7. The CDR3 nucleotides read TGTGCCAGCTCACCCGCGGGACAGGGAAAGTACGAGCAGTACTTC. It is translated as CASSPAGQGKYEQYF. Combining the CDR3 with reference TRBV18 and TRBJ2-7 gives the whole variable domain NAGVMQNPRHLVRRRGQEARLRCSPMKGHSHVYWYRQLPEEGLKFMVYLQKENIIDESGMPKERFSAEFPKEGPSILRIQQVVRGDSAAYFCASSPAGQGKYEQYFGPGTRLTVT.

The chain couples TRBV2 to TRBJ2-7; D not certain. The CDR3 spans 13 residues. Germline V gives CDR1 SNHLY, CDR2 FYNNEI. The V end lost 9 bases, the J end lost 0 bases, and 12 bases lay between the germline ends. CDR3 nucleotide sequence: TGTGCCAGAATGACACCGGGCTCCTACGAGCAGTACTTC. It is translated as CARMTPGSYEQYF.

This clone occurred once. The rearrangement links TRBV7-9 to TRBJ2-2, with D unclear. Germline CDR1 reads SEHNR; CDR2 reads FQNEAQ (reference sequence). The V end lost 1 base, the J end lost 1 base, and 10 bases lay between the germline ends. The CDR3 runs to 16 residues. The CDR3 nucleotides are TGTGCCAGCAGCTTAGACGTGGTGCAGAACACCGGGGAGCTGTTTTTT. Encoded protein: CASSLDVVQNTGELFF.

V gene TRBV10-2 combines with J gene TRBJ2-3, with D possibly matching TRBD2 (5 bases). The CDR3 length is 15 residues. V dropped 2 bases and J dropped 6 bases, with 15 bases sitting between them. The germline gives CDR1 WSHSY, CDR2 SAAADI. CDR3 DNA sequence: TGCGCCAGCAGTGAGGGACTGTCTATTGCGGATACGCAGTATTTT. Translating gives CASSEGLSIADTQYF.

The V gene is TRBV15, the J gene TRBJ1-5; no definite D call. The CDR3 sequence is 12 residues long. The V end was cut by 5 bases, the J end by 0 bases, with 2 bases between. Germline values: CDR1 LNHNV, CDR2 YYDKDF (reference sequence). CDR3 loop: CATSPSNQPQHF. CDR3 nucleotides: TGTGCCACCAGCCCTAGCAATCAGCCCCAGCATTTT.

This clone was counted a single time. The rearrangement joins TRBV6-5 to TRBJ2-7; D remains unclear. CDR3 length equals 12 residues. V lost 10 bases, J lost 0 bases, and 10 bases lay in between. Germline V lookup: CDR1 MNHEY, CDR2 SVGAGI. The CDR3 bases are TGTGCCACAACGGGCAGCTCCTACGAGCAGTACTTC. Translating gives CATTGSSYEQYF.

This clone was found once. The chain is built from TRBV30 and TRBJ1-4, with 7 bases identical to TRBD1. The length of the CDR3 is 14 residues. Germline V gene sequence: CDR1 GTSNPN, CDR2 SVGIG (reference sequence). Germline trimming cut 0 bases from V and 8 bases from J; bases unmatched to any gene: 6. The CDR3 sequence: CAWSVKGAGEKLFF. The CDR3 DNA is TGTGCCTGGAGTGTAAAGGGGGCAGGCGAAAAACTGTTTTTT.

The chain employs TRBV18 and TRBJ2-7, with D tentatively TRBD1 (5 bases). The CDR3 consists of 12 residues. Germline lookup yields CDR1 KGHSH and CDR2 LQKENI. The V end lost 3 bases, the J end lost 4 bases, and 7 bases lay between the germline ends. The CDR3 sequence: CASSPDRYEQYF. CDR3 DNA sequence: TGTGCCAGCTCACCCGACAGATACGAGCAGTACTTC.

The genes are TRBV10-3 and TRBJ1-1; 7 bases line up with TRBD1. V shed 11 bases, J shed 0 bases, and the junction held 3 bases outside the gene matches. The CDR3 is 12 residues long. CDR1 and CDR2 from the germline V gene are ENHRY and SYGVKD. CDR3 residues: CAATGLNTEAFF. Written as DNA, the CDR3 is TGTGCCGCGACAGGGTTGAACACTGAAGCTTTCTTT.

This clone was found a few times. The rearrangement links TRBV9 to TRBJ2-6; D tentatively fits TRBD1 or TRBD2 (5 bases each). V shed 3 bases and J shed 2 bases, with 15 bases lying between them. This CDR3 is 17 amino acids long. Germline lookup yields CDR1 SGDLS and CDR2 YYNGEE. As DNA, the CDR3 is TGTGCCAGCAGCGAAAACACGGGACGGGCTGGGGCCAACGTCCTGACTTTC. Its translation is CASSENTGRAGANVLTF.

V usage is TRBV6-6 and J usage is TRBJ2-7; D is perhaps TRBD1 (6 bases). Germline CDR1 MNHNY, CDR2 SVGAGI (reference sequence). Trimming pared 7 bases from V and 1 base from J, leaving 14 bases between. CDR3 size: 14 residues. CDR3 amino acids: CASTTTGNSYEQYF. Here the CDR3 DNA reads TGTGCCAGCACCACAACAGGGAATTCCTACGAGCAGTACTTC.

J is TRBJ1-1 and V is TRBV7-6; no clear D gene. Deletions cut 2 bases from V and 0 bases from J, with 16 bases between. Germline-derived CDR1 and CDR2 are SGHVS and FNYEAQ. The CDR3 sequence is 17 residues long. CDR3 sequence: CASSLRAPDRMNTEAFF. The CDR3 bases are TGTGCCAGCAGCTTAAGGGCCCCGGACCGAATGAACACTGAAGCTTTCTTT.

This clone has a handful of counts. The chain carries TRBV11-2 and TRBJ1-1; D not resolved. Trimming stripped 2 bases from V and 5 bases from J, with 9 bases between. The CDR3 extends over 13 amino acids. Germline V lookup: CDR1 SGHAT, CDR2 FQNNGV. The CDR3 nucleotides are TGTGCCAGCAGCTTACGATCGGGGACTGAAGCTTTCTTT. This translates into CASSLRSGTEAFF.

The V call is TRBV6-5, the J call TRBJ1-1, with D hard to call. The CDR3 consists of 14 residues. Germline V gives CDR1 MNHEY, CDR2 SVGAGI. Trimming removed 6 bases at V and 1 base at J, with 12 bases between. This CDR3 reads CASSLSRGNTEAFF. In nucleotides, the CDR3 is TGTGCCAGCAGCTTAAGCCGAGGGAACACTGAAGCTTTCTTT.

This chain uses TRBV5-1 with TRBJ1-4; D remains unclear. V was pared by 0 bases and J by 5 bases, with 11 bases between. Germline assignment: CDR1 SGHRS and CDR2 YFSETQ. The CDR3 consists of 15 residues. This chain's CDR3 is CASSLGRGGNEKLFF. CDR3 nucleotide sequence: TGCGCCAGCAGCTTGGGTCGGGGAGGGAATGAAAAACTGTTTTTT. The variable domain in full, completed from reference TRBV5-1 and TRBJ1-4, reads KAGVTQTPRYLIKTRGQQVTLSCSPISGHRSVSWYQQTPGQGLQFLFEYFSETQRNKGNFPGRFSGRQFSNSRSEMNVSTLELGDSALYLCASSLGRGGNEKLFFGSGTQLSVL.

In DNA, the CDR3 is TGTGCCAGCTCACCCCAAGCACAGAACAATGAGCAGTTCTTC. It specifies CASSPQAQNNEQFF. The J gene is TRBJ2-1, the V gene TRBV18; D gene unclear. This CDR3 is 14 amino acids long. The germline V gene encodes CDR1 KGHSH and CDR2 LQKENI. Trimming pared 3 bases from V and 5 bases from J, leaving 11 bases between.

The chain carries TRBV5-4 and TRBJ2-5; D may be TRBD2 (6 bases). The ends were cut back, 4 bases at V and 1 base at J, with 14 bases in the middle. The CDR3 sequence is 15 residues long. Germline V gene sequence: CDR1 SGHNT, CDR2 YYREEE (reference sequence). The CDR3 here is CASSPPGELQETQYF. The DNA for the CDR3 is TGTGCCAGCAGCCCGCCGGGGGAGCTCCAAGAGACCCAGTACTTC.

The chain joins TRBV5-1 to TRBJ1-4; 7 bases align to TRBD1. This CDR3 spans 15 amino acids. J gave up 5 bases and V 0 bases, and 4 bases lay outside the gene matches. Germline CDR1 SGHRS, CDR2 YFSETQ. This CDR3 reads CASSLEGGGNEKLFF. CDR3 DNA: TGCGCCAGCAGCTTGGAAGGGGGCGGGAATGAAAAACTGTTTTTT.

The V gene is TRBV27, the J gene TRBJ1-5; tentatively, D is TRBD1 (5 bases). This CDR3 has 15 residues. The V gene lost 6 bases and the J gene lost 3 bases, with 15 bases spanning the gap. The germline CDR1 and CDR2 sequences are MNHEY and SMNVEV (reference sequence). As DNA, the CDR3 is TGTGCCAGCAGCCGGTGGGGGGGGGACAATCAGCCCCAGCATTTT. Translating gives CASSRWGGDNQPQHF.

This clone showed up just a few times. This chain joins TRBV7-9 and TRBJ1-1, with D maybe TRBD1 (5 bases). The CDR3 extends over 15 amino acids. With 6 bases removed from V and 9 bases from J, the gap between germline ends came to 23 bases. Per germline, CDR1 SEHNR and CDR2 FQNEAQ (reference sequence). The CDR3 DNA follows: TGTGCCAGCAGACCCGACCAGGGTAGCGGGGTTCAAGCTTTCTTT. Translating gives CASRPDQGSGVQAFF.

The DNA of the CDR3 is TGCGCCAGCGCGGACAGGCTATCCTACAATGAGCAGTTCTTC. The encoded protein is CASADRLSYNEQFF. This chain uses TRBV10-1 with TRBJ2-1; 7 bases match TRBD1. V dropped 8 bases and J dropped 1; count of bases not matched to a gene: 5. This CDR3 region has 14 residues. CDR1 is WNHNN and CDR2 is SYGVQD in the germline V gene (reference sequence).